This T cell receptor beta chain appears in the sequencing data of a study of T cells in Graves' hyperthyroidism and ophthalmopathy. CDR1 is SGHTA and CDR2 is FQGNSA in the germline V gene. With 5 bases clipped from V and 0 bases from J, the junction kept 12 bases outside the gene matches. The CDR3 is made up of 17 amino acids. Diagnoses were established using clinical symptoms, serum thyroxine and TRAb, thyroid ultrasound and orbital computed tomography. Before ophthalmopathy appeared, progressors gave blood at initial hyperthyroidism diagnosis. The PBMCs were taken from around 9.1 ml of fresh peripheral blood. Amplified TCR beta CDR3 regions derived from RNA transcripts. The HTBI primer set drove a first-round RT-PCR of the TCR CDR3. A single record per CDR3 protein comes from TCRdb applying MiXCR to the multiplex PCR reads. The sample gives around 350,000 distinct CDR3 sequences, approximately 14% of which show up once; around a quarter is in the top ten.

This clonotype was seen many times. The chain uses TRBV7-2 and TRBJ2-7; TRBD1 matches 8 bases. Sequenced: blood. This TCR was sampled from a woman aged 18-29 years with Graves' hyperthyroidism that later progressed to Graves' ophthalmopathy. This CDR3 reads CASSVTGGTQYSYEQYF. The CDR3 bases are TGTGCCAGCAGCGTCACAGGGGGAACTCAATACTCCTACGAGCAGTACTTC. Combining the CDR3 with reference TRBV7-2 and TRBJ2-7 gives the whole variable domain GAGVSQSPSNKVTEKGKDVELRCDPISGHTALYWYRQSLGQGLEFLIYFQGNSAPDKSGLPSDRFSAERTGGSVSTLTIQRTQQEDSAVYLCASSVTGGTQYSYEQYFGPGTRLTVT.